This TCR beta chain was sequenced for a study of blood T cell repertoires in COVID-19. This clone was seen a single time. The V and J ends lost 2 bases and 1 base, in that order; junction bases with no gene match: 3. The CDR3 runs 16 residues. Germline V gene lookup returns CDR1 LGHDT and CDR2 YNNKEL (reference sequence). Some clones are missing from TCRdb's copy, which holds only in-frame ones; the method was immunoSEQ multiplex PCR. The sample shows 110,000 to 150,000 clones, around 89% of them seen only once. The chain links TRBV3-1 (or the pseudogene TRBV3-2) to TRBJ2-2; TRBD1 matches at 8 bases. The sequenced sample consisted of peripheral blood. This TCR was recovered from a man aged 55-75 years with active or convalescent COVID-19. The CDR3 bases are TGTGCCAGCAGCCAAAAGGGACAGGTGAACACCGGGGAGCTGTTTTTT. Translation gives CASSQKGQVNTGELFF.